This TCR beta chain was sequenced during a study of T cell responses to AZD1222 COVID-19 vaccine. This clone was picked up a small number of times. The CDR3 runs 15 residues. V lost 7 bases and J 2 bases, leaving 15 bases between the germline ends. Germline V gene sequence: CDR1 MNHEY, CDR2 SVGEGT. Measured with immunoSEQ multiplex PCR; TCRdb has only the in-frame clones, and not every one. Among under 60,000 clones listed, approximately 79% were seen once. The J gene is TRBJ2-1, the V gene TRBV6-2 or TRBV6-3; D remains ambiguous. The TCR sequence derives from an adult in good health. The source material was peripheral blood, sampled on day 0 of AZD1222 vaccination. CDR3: CASTPTSQTYNEQFF. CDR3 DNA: TGTGCCAGCACCCCGACGAGCCAAACCTACAATGAGCAGTTCTTC.